In this sample, the clone carrying this TCR beta chain turned up a few times. The target antigen is unknown. The data were taken from a study of cytomegalovirus exposure and HLA in healthy donors. PCR amplification relied on 60 Vbeta primers (plus 13 Jbeta primers). Generated by immunoSEQ multiplex PCR, the TCRdb table keeps only in-frame clones and is missing some. The sample records 160,000 or so clones, about 80% being singletons. Findings and limits, study-wide: Most of the TCR beta V segments (in an earlier analysis) were productive either about 87% or about 30% of the time. There were about 160 TCR beta chains listed as cytomegalovirus-associated. Analysis performed later found 15,000 or so TCR beta sequences associated with HLA alleles at 0.05 false discovery rate.

What was sequenced was PBMCs. The sequence came from a middle-aged man in good health and CMV-seronegative.

The CDR3 nucleotides are TGTGCCAGCAGCCCGGGTGACTATGGCTACACCTTC. Translating it yields CASSPGDYGYTF. The gene calls are TRBV14 and TRBJ1-2; D ambiguous. The germline CDR1 and CDR2 sequences are SGHDN and FVKESK. The CDR3 contains 12 residues. Trimming stripped 4 bases from V and 3 bases from J, with 6 bases between.